This passage covers 7 T cell receptor beta chains from one sample sequenced in a study of shared clonotypes between healthy human individuals. The assay was immunoSEQ multiplex PCR, and TCRdb's table has in-frame clones only and misses some. The table records approximately 940,000 clones, about 80% of them present only once. The sample was memory CD4+ T cells sorted from blood. Subset in this sample: CD45RA-negative fraction. These receptors originate from a man aged 18 to 29 in good health.

The chain has TRBV5-1 and TRBJ2-5; perhaps D is TRBD1 or TRBD2 (5 bases each). The ends were cut back, 4 bases at V and 5 bases at J, with 12 bases in the middle. Looked up from germline, CDR1 is SGHRS and CDR2 is YFSETQ. The CDR3 sequence is 13 residues long. CDR3: CASSLGDGETQYF. CDR3 coding DNA: TGCGCCAGCAGCCTAGGGGACGGGGAGACCCAGTACTTC. The full variable domain, with the rest looked up from reference TRBV5-1 and TRBJ2-5, is KAGVTQTPRYLIKTRGQQVTLSCSPISGHRSVSWYQQTPGQGLQFLFEYFSETQRNKGNFPGRFSGRQFSNSRSEMNVSTLELGDSALYLCASSLGDGETQYFGPGTRLLVL.

As for this clone: At the DNA level, this CDR3 is encoded by other sequences in the same sample as well. V and J are TRBV6-5 and TRBJ2-6; the D gene could be TRBD1 or TRBD2 (5 bases each). The V gene's germline CDR1 is MNHEY and CDR2 SVGAGI. The CDR3 is 15 residues long. Trimming took 8 bases from V and 0 from J, leaving 11 bases between them. The CDR3 loop reads CASSTRGSGANVLTF. The CDR3 DNA reads TGTGCCAGCTCCACGAGGGGCTCTGGGGCCAACGTCCTGACTTTC.

The chain employs TRBV29-1 and TRBJ1-5, with 11 bases lining up with TRBD1. CDR1 and CDR2 (germline): SQVTM, ANQGSEA. Trimming at V came to 5 bases and at J to 3 bases, leaving 3 bases not matched to a gene. The CDR3 consists of 14 residues. The CDR3 DNA follows: TGCAGCGTTAAGGGACAGGGGGACAATCAGCCCCAGCATTTT. Translating gives CSVKGQGDNQPQHF.

This chain uses TRBV5-1 with TRBJ1-4; D possibly corresponds to TRBD1 (6 bases). From germline, CDR1 is SGHRS and CDR2 YFSETQ. V gave up 0 bases and J gave up 0 bases, with 9 bases separating them. The CDR3 has 16 residues. CDR3 DNA: TGCGCCAGCAGCTTGGGACAGGAATCAACTAATGAAAAACTGTTTTTT. Translation gives CASSLGQESTNEKLFF.

The chain joins TRBV2 to TRBJ1-3; D remains unclear. Germline V gene sequence: CDR1 SNHLY, CDR2 FYNNEI. CDR3 length equals 17 residues. V was clipped by 3 bases and J by 0 bases, with 15 bases between them. CDR3 protein: CASSDPPGVSSGNTIYF. CDR3 DNA sequence: TGTGCCAGCAGTGACCCCCCAGGAGTCAGCTCTGGAAACACCATATATTTT.

The chain carries TRBV19 and TRBJ2-7; D remains unclear. Trimming removed 6 bases from V and 3 bases from J, with 12 bases in between. Germline lookup yields CDR1 LNHDA and CDR2 SQIVND (reference sequence). The CDR3 is 13 amino acids. CDR3 residues: CASSRSRNYEQYF. The CDR3 DNA reads as TGTGCCAGTAGCAGGAGCAGAAACTACGAGCAGTACTTC.

This clone was counted a few times. The chain has TRBV6-5 and TRBJ2-1; 9 nucleotides match TRBD1. Trimming cost V 5 bases and J 7 bases; bases outside gene matches: 6. Germline lookup yields CDR1 MNHEY and CDR2 SVGAGI. This CDR3 contains 14 residues. The CDR3 DNA follows: TGTGCCAGCAGTATACAGGGGGCCCTTAATGAGCAGTTCTTC. Its protein product is CASSIQGALNEQFF.